This passage covers 6 T cell receptor beta chains from one sample sequenced in a study of T cell responses to AZD1222 COVID-19 vaccine. The assay was immunoSEQ multiplex PCR, and TCRdb's table has in-frame clones only and misses some. This sample has roughly 140,000 clones; approximately 91% occur once, and the top ten carry 1.9%. Sequencing was performed on peripheral blood, taken 28 days after the second AZD1222 dose. The receptor source for this set is an adult who received the AZD1222 COVID-19 vaccine.

The chain is built from TRBV3-1 (or the pseudogene TRBV3-2) and TRBJ1-2; D gene ambiguous. CDR1 LGHDT and CDR2 YNNKEL come from the germline V gene (reference sequence). CDR3 length: 14 residues. V was trimmed by 4 bases and J by 3 bases, leaving 12 bases between them. In DNA, the CDR3 is TGTGCCAGCAGCCCCACTCTTCCCTACTATGGCTACACCTTC. It codes for CASSPTLPYYGYTF.

The table lists this clone with a few counts. The chain carries TRBV29-1 and TRBJ2-7; D is unclear. Per the germline V gene, CDR1 is SQVTM and CDR2 is ANQGSEA. Trimming removed 1 base from V and 5 bases from J, with 12 bases in between. The CDR3 runs 13 residues. CDR3 loop: CSVEGETTNEQYF. The CDR3 DNA reads as TGCAGCGTTGAAGGAGAGACAACGAACGAGCAGTACTTC.

The V gene is TRBV18, the J gene TRBJ1-2; 7 nucleotides agree with TRBD1. The germline CDR1 and CDR2 sequences are KGHSH and LQKENI. Unmatched junction bases numbered 11, after V lost 3 bases and J lost 4 bases. CDR3 length equals 16 residues. The CDR3: CASSPPGQVAFYGYTF. The DNA of the CDR3 is TGTGCCAGCTCACCTCCTGGACAGGTTGCATTCTATGGCTACACCTTC. The full variable domain, its missing parts supplied by reference TRBV18 and TRBJ1-2, is NAGVMQNPRHLVRRRGQEARLRCSPMKGHSHVYWYRQLPEEGLKFMVYLQKENIIDESGMPKERFSAEFPKEGPSILRIQQVVRGDSAAYFCASSPPGQVAFYGYTFGSGTRLTVV.

The chain joins TRBV5-5 to TRBJ1-2, with 8 bases lining up with TRBD1. Germline V gene data show CDR1 as SGHKS and CDR2 as YYEKEE (reference sequence). V shed 4 bases and J 5 bases; nucleotides not matched to a gene: 16. This CDR3 has 17 residues. The CDR3 DNA sequence: TGTGCCAGCAGCCCAAGGGGACAGGTCACGGGATGGTATGGCTACACCTTC. It is translated as CASSPRGQVTGWYGYTF.

The J gene is TRBJ1-5, the V gene TRBV10-3; D is perhaps TRBD1 (5 bases). Per the germline V gene, CDR1 is ENHRY and CDR2 is SYGVKD. The CDR3 runs 13 residues. Trimming shortened V by 0 bases and J by 7 bases, and 7 bases separated the two germline ends. The CDR3 loop is CAISESGTQPQHF. The CDR3 nucleotides read TGTGCCATCAGTGAGTCGGGGACGCAGCCCCAGCATTTT.

This chain links TRBV13 with TRBJ1-2; D might be TRBD1 (6 bases). This CDR3 comprises 15 residues. With 0 bases removed from V and 6 bases from J, the gap between germline ends came to 14 bases. The V gene's germline CDR1 is PRHDT and CDR2 FYEKMQ (reference sequence). The CDR3 loop reads CASSLGVRGSDGYTF. The CDR3 nucleotides read TGTGCCAGCAGCTTAGGAGTCAGGGGATCGGATGGCTACACCTTC.